A single T cell receptor beta chain is shown here with its context. These data come from a study of control samples from healthy donors and cancer patients. The CDR3 consists of 16 residues. Germline V CDR1 and CDR2: SQVTM, ANQGSEA. Trimming took 5 bases from V and 3 from J, leaving 21 bases between them. Sequencing was performed with immunoSEQ multiplex PCR; in TCRdb, only in-frame clones are kept and a portion is missing. The top ten clones hold approximately 0.93% of a sample with 160,000 or so clones, roughly 95% of them seen once. The rearrangement joins TRBV29-1 to TRBJ2-3, with a tentative D call TRBD2 (7 bases). The receptor comes from a woman under 40 in good health. Sequenced sample: blood. CDR3 DNA sequence: TGCAGCGTTTTCGGACCTAGCGGAGGGGGAACAGATACGCAGTATTTT. Protein product: CSVFGPSGGGTDTQYF.